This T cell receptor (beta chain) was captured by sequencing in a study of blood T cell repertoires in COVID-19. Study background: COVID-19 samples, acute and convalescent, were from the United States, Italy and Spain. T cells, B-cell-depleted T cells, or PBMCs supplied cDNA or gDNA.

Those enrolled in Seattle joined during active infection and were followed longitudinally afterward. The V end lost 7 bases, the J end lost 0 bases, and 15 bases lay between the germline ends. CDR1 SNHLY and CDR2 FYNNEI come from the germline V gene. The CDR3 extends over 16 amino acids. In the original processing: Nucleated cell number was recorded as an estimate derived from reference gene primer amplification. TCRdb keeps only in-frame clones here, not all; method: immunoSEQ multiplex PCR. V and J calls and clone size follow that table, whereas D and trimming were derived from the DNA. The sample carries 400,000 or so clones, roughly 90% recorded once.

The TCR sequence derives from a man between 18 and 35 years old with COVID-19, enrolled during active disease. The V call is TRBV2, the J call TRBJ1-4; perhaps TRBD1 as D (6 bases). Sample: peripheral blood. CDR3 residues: CASIPQGTTTNEKLFF. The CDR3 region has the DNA TGTGCCAGCATCCCTCAGGGGACCACAACTAATGAAAAACTGTTTTTT.